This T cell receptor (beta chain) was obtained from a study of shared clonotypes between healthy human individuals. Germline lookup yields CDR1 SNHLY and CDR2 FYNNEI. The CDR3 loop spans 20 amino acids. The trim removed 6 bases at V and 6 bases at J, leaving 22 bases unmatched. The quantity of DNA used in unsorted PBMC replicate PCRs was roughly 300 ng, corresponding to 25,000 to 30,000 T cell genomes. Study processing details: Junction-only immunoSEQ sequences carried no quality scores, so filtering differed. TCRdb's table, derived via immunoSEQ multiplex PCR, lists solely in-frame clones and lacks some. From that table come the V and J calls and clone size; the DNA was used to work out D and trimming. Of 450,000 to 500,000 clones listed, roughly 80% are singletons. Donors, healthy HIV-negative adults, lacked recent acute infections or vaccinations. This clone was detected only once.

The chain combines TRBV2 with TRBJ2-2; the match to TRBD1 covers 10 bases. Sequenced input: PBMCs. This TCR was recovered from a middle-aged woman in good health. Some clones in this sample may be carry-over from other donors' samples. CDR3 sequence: CASRKPRDRGPIARSGELFF. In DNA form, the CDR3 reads TGTGCCAGCAGAAAACCCCGGGACAGGGGACCCATTGCGCGGTCCGGGGAGCTGTTTTTT.